These 17 T cell receptor beta chains were all obtained from the same sample, sequenced in a study of CD8+ T cells in alopecia areata. RNA was extracted and reverse transcribed into cDNA as the sequencing template. Repertoires were generated with immunoSEQ multiplex PCR, while TCRdb's copy carries only in-frame clones and drops some. The data hold some 19,000 clones, with 60% to 80% observed a single time. Peripheral blood and lesional scalp punch biopsies were taken from alopecia areata patients. This specimen consisted of skin, obtained at week 0. The origin of the receptors is a human donor with alopecia areata.

The genes are TRBV27 and TRBJ2-1; TRBD2 aligns across 9 bases. Germline V gene lookup returns CDR1 MNHEY and CDR2 SMNVEV (reference sequence). The CDR3 covers 14 residues. Losses at the gene ends were 4 bases for V and 4 bases for J; bases not matched to a gene: 2. Here the CDR3 reads CASSYAGGYNEQFF. The CDR3 DNA reads as TGTGCCAGCAGTTACGCGGGGGGGTACAATGAGCAGTTCTTC.

There are a few counts of this clone. V gene TRBV9 combines with J gene TRBJ2-6; tentative D call: TRBD2 (6 bases). Trimming cost V 0 bases and J 2 bases, with 15 bases left between them. There are 18 residues in the CDR3. CDR1 SGDLS and CDR2 YYNGEE come from the germline V gene. The DNA for the CDR3 is TGTGCCAGCAGCGTAGAACGGGGGTGGAGCGCTGGGGCCAACGTCCTGACTTTC. It translates to CASSVERGWSAGANVLTF.

The chain has TRBV27 and TRBJ2-1; 12 bases map to TRBD2. The V gene's germline CDR1 is MNHEY and CDR2 SMNVEV (reference sequence). The CDR3 length is 15 residues. Germline trimming cut 5 bases from V and 10 bases from J; bases unmatched to any gene: 9. The CDR3 reads CASSPGLAGPIEQFF. CDR3 coding DNA: TGTGCCAGCAGTCCCGGACTAGCGGGACCCATAGAGCAGTTCTTC.

The chain is built from TRBV7-2 and TRBJ2-5; TRBD1 is a possible D gene (7 bases). The CDR3 has 14 residues. In germline, CDR1 is SGHTA, CDR2 FQGNSA. Trimming left V 5 bases short and J 5 bases short, with 15 bases between. CDR3 sequence reads: CASSEGAGRETQYF. The CDR3 nucleotides are TGTGCCAGCAGCGAGGGGGCGGGGAGGGAGACCCAGTACTTC.

The gene calls are TRBV6-6 and TRBJ1-1; D not resolved. The V gene's germline CDR1 is MNHNY and CDR2 SVGAGI (reference sequence). Trimming stripped 5 bases from V and 1 base from J, with 14 bases between. This CDR3 spans 15 amino acids. Here the CDR3 reads CASSIPEIRNTEAFF. The CDR3 DNA sequence: TGTGCCAGCAGTATTCCAGAGATTCGGAACACTGAAGCTTTCTTT.

This rearrangement joins TRBV7-2 to TRBJ1-1, with TRBD1 as a possible D gene (5 bases). Trimming pared 1 base from V and 3 bases from J, leaving 12 bases between. Germline assignment: CDR1 SGHTA and CDR2 FQGNSA. The CDR3 runs 15 residues. The CDR3, as DNA: TGTGCCAGCAGCTTAGTAGGCCAGGGTTACACTGAAGCTTTCTTT. Translating gives CASSLVGQGYTEAFF.

This clone was counted between two and nine times. J is TRBJ2-5 and V is TRBV13; TRBD2 matches at 13 bases. The germline CDR1 and CDR2 sequences are PRHDT and FYEKMQ (reference sequence). The V and J ends lost 5 bases and 1 base, in that order; junction bases with no gene match: 4. CDR3 length: 16 amino acids. This chain's CDR3 is CASSPRLAGGQETQYF. In DNA, the CDR3 is TGTGCCAGCAGCCCCCGACTAGCGGGGGGCCAAGAGACCCAGTACTTC.

The chain has TRBV4-2 and TRBJ2-5; weak D call: TRBD1 (5 bases). Germline V gene data show CDR1 as LGHNA and CDR2 as YNFKEQ. Trimming shortened V by 6 bases and J by 5 bases, and 22 bases separated the two germline ends. This CDR3 spans 16 amino acids. Here the CDR3 reads CASRKDSPSVSETQYF. The CDR3 DNA follows: TGTGCCAGCAGAAAAGACAGTCCCAGCGTTTCGGAGACCCAGTACTTC.

In nucleotides, the CDR3 is TGTGCCAGCAGTTTTGCCCTAACCGGGACAGGGCCCTCTGGCTACACCTTC. It is translated as CASSFALTGTGPSGYTF. This rearrangement joins TRBV7-2 to TRBJ1-2, with 9 bases fitting TRBD1. V was clipped by 6 bases and J by 7 bases; unmatched bases: 18. The germline CDR1 and CDR2 sequences are SGHTA and FQGNSA. The CDR3 has 17 amino acids.

The chain is built from TRBV2 and TRBJ1-1; D is unresolved. Germline loops: CDR1 SNHLY, CDR2 FYNNEI. V was pared by 1 base and J by 1 base, with 4 bases between. The CDR3 extends over 13 amino acids. Here the CDR3 DNA reads TGTGCCAGCAGTGAAGGTTGGAACACTGAAGCTTTCTTT. This codes for CASSEGWNTEAFF. Supplemented by reference TRBV2 and TRBJ1-1, the full variable domain reads EPEVTQTPSHQVTQMGQEVILRCVPISNHLYFYWYRQILGQKVEFLVSFYNNEISEKSEIFDDQFSVERPDGSNFTLKIRSTKLEDSAMYFCASSEGWNTEAFFGQGTRLTVV.

The genes are TRBV7-6 and TRBJ1-1; 7 bases align to TRBD1. Unmatched junction bases numbered 5, after V lost 3 bases and J lost 7 bases. The length of the CDR3 is 13 residues. Germline V lookup: CDR1 SGHVS, CDR2 FNYEAQ. CDR3 in amino acids: CASSFLRDSEAFF. For the CDR3, the DNA is TGTGCCAGCAGCTTCTTAAGGGACAGTGAAGCTTTCTTT.

The chain is built from TRBV14 and TRBJ1-6, with D possibly being TRBD1 (5 bases). CDR1 is SGHDN, CDR2 FVKESK, per germline. V lost 1 base and J 8 bases, leaving 12 bases between the germline ends. This CDR3 spans 15 amino acids. The CDR3 reads CASSQARVGDSPLHF. The CDR3 DNA is TGTGCCAGCAGCCAAGCTAGGGTGGGGGATTCACCCCTCCACTTT.

The V call is TRBV7-2, the J call TRBJ1-1; D uncertain. Germline assignment: CDR1 SGHTA and CDR2 FQGNSA. Trimming cost V 1 base and J 8 bases, with 8 bases left between them. The CDR3 runs to 12 residues. This chain's CDR3 is CASSLDRVEAFF. The CDR3 DNA sequence: TGTGCCAGCAGCTTAGATCGGGTAGAAGCTTTCTTT.

The chain employs TRBV18 and TRBJ2-7, with a possible D match to TRBD2 (7 bases). Deletions cut 6 bases from V and 2 bases from J, with 17 bases between. Germline CDR1 reads KGHSH; CDR2 reads LQKENI. The CDR3 covers 15 residues. CDR3 in amino acids: CASSEGGGIPYEQYF. CDR3 nucleotides: TGTGCCAGCTCTGAGGGAGGGGGGATCCCCTACGAGCAGTACTTC.

This clone has just a few counts. This chain uses TRBV5-5 with TRBJ2-7; D uncertain. The V gene lost 1 base and the J gene lost 3 bases, with 14 bases spanning the gap. Germline values: CDR1 SGHKS, CDR2 YYEKEE (reference sequence). The CDR3 is 15 amino acids. For the CDR3, the DNA is TGTGCCAGCAGCTTGACATCTACACCCCTCTACGAGCAGTACTTC. Amino acids: CASSLTSTPLYEQYF.

The chain joins TRBV19 to TRBJ2-3, with 11 bases aligning to TRBD2. Germline V gives CDR1 LNHDA, CDR2 SQIVND (reference sequence). J gave up 0 bases and V 5 bases, and 7 bases lay outside the gene matches. The CDR3 sequence is 17 residues long. Here the CDR3 reads CASSALGLAASTDTQYF. DNA for the CDR3: TGTGCCAGTAGTGCCTTGGGACTAGCGGCTAGCACAGATACGCAGTATTTT. Looking up the rest from reference TRBV19 and TRBJ2-3 gives the full variable domain: DGGITQSPKYLFRKEGQNVTLSCEQNLNHDAMYWYRQDPGQGLRLIYYSQIVNDFQKGDIAEGYSVSREKKESFPLTVTSAQKNPTAFYLCASSALGLAASTDTQYFGPGTRLTVL.

V is TRBV18 and J is TRBJ1-4, with D possibly matching TRBD1 (5 bases). V was cut by 0 bases and J by 8 bases, with 7 bases left in between. Looked up from germline, CDR1 is KGHSH and CDR2 is LQKENI. This CDR3 spans 13 amino acids. The chain's CDR3 is CASSPPGEEKLFF. The CDR3 DNA is TGTGCCAGCTCACCACCAGGGGAGGAAAAACTGTTTTTT. Full variable domain (rest looked up from reference TRBV18 and TRBJ1-4): NAGVMQNPRHLVRRRGQEARLRCSPMKGHSHVYWYRQLPEEGLKFMVYLQKENIIDESGMPKERFSAEFPKEGPSILRIQQVVRGDSAAYFCASSPPGEEKLFFGSGTQLSVL.